Reported below is one TCR beta chain. Donors in the study were healthy people who gave bone marrow. The sample originates from a study of cytomegalovirus exposure and HLA in healthy donors. As for the study in general: There were about 85 million unique TCRs (from HLA-typed donors) in an early data release.

The PCR made use of 60 Vbeta and 13 Jbeta primers. The method was immunoSEQ multiplex PCR; TCRdb's version includes in-frame clones alone and lacks a portion of them. The data contain about 160,000 clones, 75% to 90% of them singletons. This sequence was found in a human donor in good health. Material for sequencing was PBMCs.

The CDR3 DNA reads TGCAGTGCCAACAGGGGAAATGAGCAGTTCTTC. Translated, it gives CSANRGNEQFF. V usage is TRBV20-1 and J usage is TRBJ2-1, with TRBD1 matching 7 bases. The CDR3 is 11 residues long. Trimming removed 6 bases from V and 7 bases from J; junction bases left unmatched: 3. Looked up from germline, CDR1 is DFQATT and CDR2 is SNEGSKA (reference sequence).